The entry below describes one TCR beta chain. Authors' processing steps: Cell counts per sample came from amplifying reference gene primers. Produced via immunoSEQ multiplex PCR; TCRdb's table is partial and in-frame only. That table furnishes V, J and clone size, whereas the DNA furnished D and trimming. The sample has about 250,000 clones, 70% to 90% seen once; the top ten hold roughly 6.7%. The data originate from a study of blood T cell repertoires in COVID-19. On the study more broadly: The United States, Italy and Spain supplied acute and convalescent COVID-19 samples. PBMCs, B-cell-depleted T cells, or T cells provided the cDNA or gDNA that made up the material.

The CDR3 totals 15 residues. Trimming left V 5 bases short and J 6 bases short, with 20 bases between. The germline gives CDR1 MDHEN, CDR2 SYDVKM. This sequence joins TRBV28 and TRBJ2-7; tentative D call: TRBD1 (6 bases). The sequenced sample consisted of peripheral blood. This clonotype originated in a young woman with COVID-19, enrolled during active disease. The CDR3 DNA is TGTGCCAGCAGTCCTCCGGGACAACGAAGGGGCGAGCAGTACGTC. Amino acid sequence: CASSPPGQRRGEQYV.